A single TCR beta chain is shown here with its context. There is no known antigen for this receptor. One base away there is no much larger clone; base qualities are not given. The protocol used for the library was 5' RACE. Sequencer: Illumina HiSeq 2000. A universal primer binding site was added through template switching, and the final cDNA carried a unique molecular identifier so that TCR cDNA molecules could be counted accurately. Specific primers in the conserved constant-segment region were used to synthesize first-strand cDNA for TCR alpha and beta chains. Each cDNA library was double barcoded, with a SMART-Mk sample barcode plus Illumina barcodes, to control for contamination. TruSeq adapter sequences, together with Illumina sample barcodes, were added in two successive PCR steps. The TCR alpha and beta cDNA libraries were sequenced on the Illumina HiSeq platform using custom primers. From the authors' description of their analysis: Unique molecular identifiers were extracted from raw reads with MiGEC, and CDR3 positions were determined with MiXCR. For each individual, recombination models were inferred using an EM algorithm with the repgenHMM and IGoR tools. Shared clonotype analysis was performed with the tcR package in R, normalizing sharing by the product of cloneset sizes. To study raw recombination without the effects of thymic and clonal selection, out-of-frame nonproductive sequences were analyzed. The public reads were reprocessed in TCRdb via fastp at Q25 and MiXCR, keeping in-frame beta chains. Entries are consolidated by CDR3 protein sequence, retaining the most common genes and DNA. The authors' filters were not applied to this entry. For this sample there are hundreds of thousands of distinct CDR3 sequences; approximately 7.9% appear just once. The top ten clonotypes cover under 7% of the sample.

All donors were healthy Caucasians. Three pairs of female monozygotic twins, all aged roughly 18 to 29 years, made up the twin cohort. CD4+ and CD8+ T cell populations were isolated with positive isolation kits from Invitrogen. This entry belongs to a study of identical twins (dated by TCRdb to 2016 to 2017). Regarding the research as a whole: To test whether fetal clonotypes persist, the study used deep sequencing on TCR alpha and beta repertoires from monozygotic twins, unrelated adults of various ages, and cord blood. To rule out contamination, replicate twin experiments were performed at different times with different library preparation protocols. The paper as a whole reports these results and caveats: Invariant T cells such as MAIT and iNKT could partly confound zero-insertion analyses, though diverse VJ usage argued against this for most clonotypes. Compared with coincidental sharing between unrelated individuals, out-of-frame TCR alpha sequences shared between twins had an excess of sequences with low generation probability. Recombination models systematically underestimated out-of-frame TCR alpha sharing in monozygotic twins but agreed with sharing between unrelated individuals. Because the same donors could not be followed over many years, the conclusions relied on cross-sectional statistical analysis. Fewer insertions were carried by abundant cord blood beta clonotypes; a weaker similar trend was observed in young adult naive repertoires, while no such trend was observed in memory repertoires. A weaker excess of twin sharing was found in beta out-of-frame sequences because the signal-to-noise ratio was lowered by fewer shared sequences.

From its cysteine to its phenylalanine, the CDR3 spans 12 amino acids. CDR3 DNA is the only sequence kept; it has 36 bases, read in frame from the first base. The germline V gene yields MDHEN for CDR1 and SYDVKM for CDR2. For this chain, trimming is 8 bases at the V end and 6 bases at the J end, and the number of junction bases without a gene match is 4. These data were likewise used in another study, on yellow fever vaccine responses in identical twins. Per that second paper: According to the authors, in identical twins the way T cells responded to vaccination appeared partly convergent and partly personalized. Focusing on identical twins, the study followed the T cell clones that responded to the vaccine, and did so with precision.

The specimen was CD8+ T cells sorted from blood. This clonotype was sampled from a woman aged 18-29 years in good health. The chain is encoded by TRBV28 joined to TRBJ1-2, with TRBD1 identical over 9 junction bases. The nucleotide sequence reads as follows: TGTGCCAGCGGAAGGACAGGGGATGGCTACACCTTC. Its protein is CASGRTGDGYTF.